Each of the 22 T cell receptor beta chains below was sequenced from the same sample in a study of blood T cell repertoires in COVID-19. The table came from immunoSEQ multiplex PCR; TCRdb's copy has only in-frame clones and leaves some out. This table has about 75,000 clones, 75% to 90% appearing once. The specimen was peripheral blood. The receptor source for this set is a human donor in a cohort sampled during active COVID-19.

The count of this clone is one. The V gene is TRBV7-2, the J gene TRBJ2-7, with D possibly being TRBD1 (6 bases). The CDR3 consists of 14 residues. The V and J ends lost 6 bases and 1 base respectively, with 13 bases between them. CDR1 SGHTA and CDR2 FQGNSA come from the germline V gene. DNA of the CDR3: TGTGCCAGCAGGCCTAGACAGGCGTCCTACGAGCAGTACTTC. This gives the protein CASRPRQASYEQYF.

The chain links TRBV5-1 to TRBJ2-2; D ambiguous. The V and J ends lost 4 bases and 4 bases respectively, with 14 bases between them. Germline CDR1 is SGHRS and CDR2 is YFSETQ. The CDR3 is 15 amino acids. The chain's CDR3 is CASSMLDYPTGELFF. CDR3 coding DNA: TGCGCCAGCAGCATGCTAGATTACCCCACCGGGGAGCTGTTTTTT.

In DNA form, the CDR3 reads TGTGCCAGCAGCTCGTATACCGGGACAGGTGACTATGGCTACACCTTC. The encoded protein is CASSSYTGTGDYGYTF. V usage is TRBV7-9 and J usage is TRBJ1-2, with 8 bases matching TRBD1. Per germline, CDR1 SEHNR and CDR2 FQNEAQ (reference sequence). V lost 4 bases and J lost 3; bases outside the gene matches: 10. The CDR3 has 16 residues.

The chain is built from TRBV11-2 and TRBJ1-5; 8 bases match TRBD1. This CDR3 region has 13 residues. Germline V CDR1 and CDR2: SGHAT, FQNNGV. J lost 5 bases, V lost 3 bases, and 0 bases had no gene match. In nucleotides, the CDR3 is TGTGCCAGCAGCTTGACAGGGGATCAGCCCCAGCATTTT. This encodes CASSLTGDQPQHF.

V usage is TRBV5-1 and J usage is TRBJ2-2; D is uncertain. V was trimmed by 0 bases and J by 6 bases, leaving 15 bases between them. The CDR3 totals 16 residues. Per the germline V gene, CDR1 is SGHRS and CDR2 is YFSETQ. CDR3 residues: CASSLEPQVNSGELFF. Written as DNA, the CDR3 is TGCGCCAGCAGCTTGGAACCTCAGGTTAATTCCGGGGAGCTGTTTTTT.

This chain connects TRBV4-3 to TRBJ2-1; 7 nucleotides agree with TRBD1. CDR3 length equals 17 residues. J gave up 4 bases and V 4 bases, and 13 bases lay outside the gene matches. Per the germline V gene, CDR1 is LGHNA and CDR2 is YSLEER. This CDR3 is CASSPGARTGNYNEQFF. The DNA of the CDR3 is TGCGCCAGCAGCCCCGGGGCCAGGACAGGAAATTACAATGAGCAGTTCTTC.

The chain is built from TRBV27 and TRBJ2-7; no reliable D call. Germline-derived CDR1 and CDR2 are MNHEY and SMNVEV (reference sequence). V was cut by 7 bases and J by 0 bases, with 10 bases left in between. This CDR3 spans 13 amino acids. The CDR3 nucleotides read TGTGCCAGCAAAAATCCGGGCTCCTACGAGCAGTACTTC. Its translation: CASKNPGSYEQYF.

V gene TRBV5-6 combines with J gene TRBJ1-4, with 7 bases identical to TRBD1. The length of the CDR3 is 16 residues. Germline V CDR1 and CDR2: SGHDT, YYEEEE. V trimming: 0 bases; J trimming: 0 bases; junction bases outside the gene matches: 2. The CDR3 protein is CASSLEQGATNEKLFF. CDR3 DNA sequence: TGTGCCAGCAGCTTGGAGCAGGGGGCAACTAATGAAAAACTGTTTTTT.

The V call is TRBV9, the J call TRBJ2-1; the match to TRBD2 covers 14 bases. The CDR3 runs 21 residues. Germline assignment: CDR1 SGDLS and CDR2 YYNGEE. Losses at the gene ends were 0 bases for V and 1 base for J; bases not matched to a gene: 12. In DNA form, the CDR3 reads TGTGCCAGCAGCGTAGGCCCTCTGACTAGCGGGGGGGCCAGTTCCTACAATGAGCAGTTCTTC. This sequence encodes CASSVGPLTSGGASSYNEQFF.

This clone appeared a few times. The chain carries TRBV6-2 or TRBV6-3 and TRBJ2-6, with 7 bases aligning to TRBD1. The CDR3 covers 15 residues. The V gene end was trimmed by 5 bases and the J gene end by 2 bases; junction bases not matched to a gene: 3. From germline, CDR1 is MNHEY and CDR2 SVGEGT. The CDR3 here is CASSPGGAGANVLTF. DNA for the CDR3: TGTGCCAGCAGTCCAGGGGGTGCTGGGGCCAACGTCCTGACTTTC.

This chain uses TRBV6-2 or TRBV6-3 with TRBJ2-4; no definite D call. This CDR3 region has 13 residues. Germline CDR1 is MNHEY and CDR2 is SVGEGT. V was pared by 6 bases and J by 6 bases, with 12 bases between. In DNA form, the CDR3 reads TGTGCCAGCAGCCCCCCCCCGGGAAACATTCAGTACTTC. Its translation: CASSPPPGNIQYF.

This chain connects TRBV15 to TRBJ2-2; D may be TRBD1 (6 bases). V gave up 4 bases and J gave up 1 base, with 13 bases separating them. There are 16 residues in the CDR3. The germline CDR1 and CDR2 sequences are LNHNV and YYDKDF (reference sequence). CDR3 residues: CATSTRQEKNTGELFF. CDR3 bases: TGTGCCACCAGCACCCGACAGGAGAAGAACACCGGGGAGCTGTTTTTT.

The chain employs TRBV29-1 and TRBJ2-3; 12 nucleotides match TRBD2. Trimming cost V 4 bases and J 6 bases; bases outside gene matches: 5. This CDR3 comprises 14 residues. From germline, CDR1 is SQVTM and CDR2 ANQGSEA. In DNA, the CDR3 is TGCAGCGTTGGGACTAGCGGGAAAAGTGATACGCAGTATTTT. Its translation is CSVGTSGKSDTQYF.

The chain employs TRBV4-1 and TRBJ1-2; 7 nucleotides align to TRBD1. The CDR3 is made up of 15 amino acids. The trim removed 6 bases at V and 6 bases at J, leaving 13 bases unmatched. In germline, CDR1 is MGHRA, CDR2 YSYEKL. CDR3 DNA sequence: TGCGCCAGCAGGGGGGTACCGGGACAGACAAATGGCTACACCTTC. Translating it yields CASRGVPGQTNGYTF.

This rearrangement joins TRBV7-8 to TRBJ1-6; D gene uncertain. CDR3 length: 16 amino acids. Germline V gene data show CDR1 as SGHVS and CDR2 as FQNEAQ. Trimming shortened V by 5 bases and J by 8 bases, and 19 bases separated the two germline ends. In nucleotides, the CDR3 is TGTGCCAGCAGCCCCAGACCTAATATACAGTATTCACCCCTCCACTTT. Its protein is CASSPRPNIQYSPLHF.

The genes are TRBV5-4 and TRBJ1-4; the D is unclear. Germline V gene lookup returns CDR1 SGHNT and CDR2 YYREEE (reference sequence). V dropped 0 bases and J dropped 5 bases, with 14 bases sitting between them. This CDR3 is 16 amino acids long. The CDR3 DNA reads TGTGCCAGCAGCTTGGCCCAAGGAGCGGGGAATGAAAAACTGTTTTTT. Amino acids: CASSLAQGAGNEKLFF.

The gene calls are TRBV18 and TRBJ1-6; TRBD1 might be the D (6 bases). Germline loops: CDR1 KGHSH, CDR2 LQKENI. V lost 3 bases to trimming and J lost 6 bases, with 9 bases between them. The CDR3 sequence is 14 residues long. The CDR3 protein is CASSPAGVNSPLHF. In DNA form, the CDR3 reads TGTGCCAGCTCACCTGCAGGGGTTAATTCACCCCTCCACTTT.

The chain couples TRBV19 to TRBJ1-5, with 9 nucleotides matching TRBD1. There are 16 residues in the CDR3. CDR1 and CDR2 (germline): LNHDA, SQIVND (reference sequence). Germline trimming cut 6 bases from V and 4 bases from J; bases unmatched to any gene: 10. This chain's CDR3 is CASRLTRTGENQPQHF. CDR3 bases: TGTGCCAGTAGGCTCACCAGGACAGGGGAGAATCAGCCCCAGCATTTT.

The V and J genes are TRBV15 and TRBJ1-2, with D maybe TRBD1 (5 bases). Germline V gene lookup returns CDR1 LNHNV and CDR2 YYDKDF (reference sequence). The germline V and J ends were trimmed by 3 bases and 1 base, with 6 bases remaining between them. The CDR3 contains 13 residues. CDR3 loop: CATSRGGNYGYTF. The DNA of the CDR3 is TGTGCCACCAGCAGGGGGGGTAACTATGGCTACACCTTC.

This chain connects TRBV7-3 to TRBJ2-1, with 9 bases matching TRBD1. Trimming at V came to 5 bases and at J to 7 bases, leaving 12 bases not matched to a gene. The germline V gene encodes CDR1 SGHTA and CDR2 FQGTGA. The CDR3 contains 16 residues. CDR3 loop: CASSPAYRGLANEQFF. DNA of the CDR3: TGTGCCAGCAGCCCCGCCTACAGGGGGCTGGCGAATGAGCAGTTCTTC.

The rearrangement links TRBV7-9 to TRBJ2-7; perhaps TRBD2 as D (6 bases). V gave up 5 bases and J gave up 2 bases, with 16 bases separating them. CDR1 and CDR2 from the germline V gene are SEHNR and FQNEAQ (reference sequence). CDR3 length: 15 residues. This CDR3 is CASSPGGASTYEQYF. The CDR3 DNA is TGTGCCAGCAGCCCTGGAGGGGCATCTACCTACGAGCAGTACTTC. Together with reference TRBV7-9 and TRBJ2-7, the CDR3 gives the full variable domain: DTGVSQNPRHKITKRGQNVTFRCDPISEHNRLYWYRQTLGQGPEFLTYFQNEAQLEKSRLLSDRFSAERPKGSFSTLEIQRTEQGDSAMYLCASSPGGASTYEQYFGPGTRLTVT.

This chain connects TRBV14 to TRBJ1-5; D unclear. V was pared by 0 bases and J by 5 bases, with 5 bases between. Germline CDR1 SGHDN, CDR2 FVKESK. The CDR3 has 13 residues. The CDR3 nucleotides are TGTGCCAGCAGCCAAGATCTAGATCAGCCCCAGCATTTT. As protein: CASSQDLDQPQHF.